The clone carrying this T cell receptor (beta chain) was detected once. This sample was included in a study of blood T cell repertoires in COVID-19. Study as a whole: Acute-phase and convalescent COVID-19 samples originated in the United States, Italy and Spain. The analysed material was cDNA or gDNA that came from T cells, B-cell-depleted T cells, or PBMCs.

This CDR3 is built from 14 residues. Germline V gene lookup returns CDR1 LGHDT and CDR2 YNNKEL (reference sequence). Between the trimmed V and J ends, which lost 0 bases and 7 bases, there was a span of 10 bases. One Seattle source followed patients from active infection through their disease course. In the study's own analysis: Researchers report that nucleated cell counts were estimated from reference gene primer amplification. Clones were sequenced by immunoSEQ multiplex PCR, and TCRdb holds only the in-frame ones, with some missing. V, J and clone size are those of that table, while D and trimming were read from the DNA. Here the sample spans around 210,000 clones, roughly 85% being singletons.

The rearrangement joins TRBV3-1 (or the pseudogene TRBV3-2) to TRBJ2-4; unclear D gene. The clonotype comes from a man aged 45-60 years with COVID-19, enrolled during active disease. The sample was peripheral blood. The CDR3 protein is CASSQDLVGNIQYF. As DNA, the CDR3 is TGTGCCAGCAGCCAAGACCTAGTTGGGAACATTCAGTACTTC.